The rows below give T cell receptor beta chains drawn from one sample of a study of T cells in Graves' hyperthyroidism and ophthalmopathy. TCRdb re-called the multiplex PCR reads with MiXCR, one entry per CDR3 protein. The sample contains around 250,000 distinct CDR3 sequences, roughly 15% of which appear only once. Sequenced: blood. The receptors were gathered from a woman younger than 35 with Graves' ophthalmopathy. The CDR3 runs from the conserved cysteine through the conserved F or W. The order of the fields is clone size, V gene, J gene, D gene, CDR3 protein, CDR3 DNA. The D gene is left open where the match is weak. Some rows have no size entry. The others give once, few or many, or a class for an expanded clone.

>many|TRBV18|TRBJ2-7|TRBD2
CASSPIISGSGEQYF
TGTGCCAGCTCACCAATCATTAGCGGGAGTGGAGAGCAGTACTTC
>many|TRBV9|TRBJ1-3|TRBD1
CASSVGTGTGGNTIYF
TGTGCCAGCAGCGTAGGGACCGGGACAGGCGGAAACACCATATATTTT
>many|TRBV7-9|TRBJ2-1|-
CASSLADPRYYNEQFF
TGTGCCAGCAGCTTAGCGGACCCCCGATACTACAATGAGCAGTTCTTC
>many|TRBV12-3/TRBV12-4|TRBJ1-3|-
CASSFNTIYF
TGTGCCAGCAGTTTCAACACCATATATTTT
>many|TRBV6-1|TRBJ1-2|-
CASKFTGGGYTF
TGTGCCAGCAAGTTCACCGGGGGTGGCTACACCTTC
>many|TRBV30|TRBJ1-5|-
CAWSAPLGQPQHF
TGTGCCTGGAGTGCCCCCCTTGGGCAGCCCCAGCATTTT
>-|TRBV7-9|TRBJ1-1|-
CASSLIGPGTNTEAFF
TGTGCCAGCAGCTTAATAGGTCCGGGGACCAACACTGAAGCTTTCTTT
>many|TRBV6-1|TRBJ1-5|TRBD1
CASRSGQGSNQPQHF
TGTGCCAGCAGATCGGGACAGGGGAGCAATCAGCCCCAGCATTTT
>many|TRBV6-2/TRBV6-3|TRBJ2-1|TRBD2
CASSPYGGASYNEQFF
TGTGCCAGCAGCCCCTACGGGGGGGCCTCCTACAATGAGCAGTTCTTC
>many|TRBV6-1|TRBJ2-7|TRBD2
CASTRAGEGYEQYF
TGTGCCAGCACGCGAGCGGGAGAAGGCTACGAGCAGTACTTC
>many|TRBV20-1|TRBJ2-7|-
CSAKGVGYEQYF
TGCAGTGCGAAGGGAGTGGGCTACGAGCAGTACTTC
>many|TRBV6-1|TRBJ2-1|-
CASGLRDVNEQFF
TGTGCCAGTGGTCTACGCGACGTCAATGAGCAGTTCTTC
>-|TRBV18|TRBJ1-1|-
CASSGGTITEAFF
TGTGCCAGCTCAGGGGGCACGATCACTGAAGCTTTCTTT
>many|TRBV28|TRBJ2-7|-
CASSLYSATSYEQYF
TGTGCCAGCAGTCTGTACTCAGCGACCTCCTACGAGCAGTACTTC
>many|TRBV7-9|TRBJ2-6|TRBD2
CASSPSGSEANVLTF
TGTGCCAGCAGCCCAAGCGGGAGTGAGGCCAACGTCCTGACTTTC
>many|TRBV3-1|TRBJ2-7|-
CASGEYGEASYEQYF
TGTGCCAGCGGAGAGTACGGAGAGGCCTCCTACGAGCAGTACTTC
>-|TRBV20-1|TRBJ2-7|-
CSARESINYEQYF
TGCAGTGCTAGAGAATCTATTAACTACGAGCAGTACTTC
>many|TRBV6-1|TRBJ1-1|-
CASTQVGRAEAFF
TGTGCCAGCACCCAAGTCGGGAGGGCTGAAGCTTTCTTT
>many|TRBV28|TRBJ1-2|TRBD1
CASSLGTGGLYGYTF
TGTGCCAGCAGTTTGGGGACAGGGGGCCTCTATGGCTACACCTTC
>-|TRBV7-7|TRBJ2-7|TRBD1
CASSPGQGLSYEQYF
TGTGCTAGCAGCCCGGGACAGGGGTTATCCTACGAGCAGTACTTC
>-|TRBV9|TRBJ2-4|TRBD2
CASSGELGGSSLRENIQYF
TGTGCCAGCAGCGGAGAACTCGGCGGGAGCTCGCTGAGGGAAAACATTCAGTACTTC
>-|TRBV20-1|TRBJ2-7|-
CSARLAQYEQYF
TGCAGTGCTAGGCTAGCGCAGTACGAGCAGTACTTC
>medium-sized|TRBV3-1|TRBJ2-7|-
CASSQGDYEQYF
TGTGCCAGCAGCCAAGGAGACTACGAGCAGTACTTC
>many|TRBV29-1|TRBJ2-5|-
CSVSKTGYQETQYF
TGCAGCGTTTCAAAAACTGGATACCAAGAGACCCAGTACTTC
>-|TRBV4-2|TRBJ1-2|-
CASSQEGGPEANYGYTF
TGTGCCAGCAGCCAAGAAGGAGGGCCGGAAGCTAACTATGGCTACACCTTC